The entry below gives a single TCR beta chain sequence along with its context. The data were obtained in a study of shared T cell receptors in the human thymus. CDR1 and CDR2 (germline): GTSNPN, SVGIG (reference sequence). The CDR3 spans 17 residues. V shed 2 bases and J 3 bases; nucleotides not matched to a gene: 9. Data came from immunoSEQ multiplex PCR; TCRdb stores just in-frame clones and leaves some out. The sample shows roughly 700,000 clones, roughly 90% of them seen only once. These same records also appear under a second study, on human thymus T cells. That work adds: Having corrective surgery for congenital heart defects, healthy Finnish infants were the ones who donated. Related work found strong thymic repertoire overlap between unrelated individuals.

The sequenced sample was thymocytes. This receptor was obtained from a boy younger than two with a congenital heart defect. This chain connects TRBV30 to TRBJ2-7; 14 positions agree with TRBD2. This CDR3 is CAWSPGTSGSNRYEQYF. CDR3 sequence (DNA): TGTGCCTGGAGTCCCGGGACTAGCGGGAGCAATCGCTACGAGCAGTACTTC.